The text below deals with one T cell receptor (beta chain). The data belong to a study of blood T cell repertoires in COVID-19. The repertoire was sequenced with immunoSEQ multiplex PCR; TCRdb's copy has only in-frame clones and lacks some. The repertoire consists of approximately 360,000 clones, with roughly 87% occurring once and the leading ten covering over 4.5%. This receptor was taken from a woman aged 45-59 years who had recovered from COVID-19. Sequenced sample: PBMCs or T cells enriched from blood (not recorded which).

Here the CDR3 reads CACSMTSYLNTEAFF. The CDR3 coding sequence is TGTGCCTGTTCTATGACATCCTATCTGAACACTGAAGCTTTCTTT. The chain carries TRBV19 and TRBJ1-1; D unclear. The CDR3 runs to 15 residues. The ends were cut back, 11 bases at V and 0 bases at J, with 19 bases in the middle. Germline V gene data show CDR1 as LNHDA and CDR2 as SQIVND (reference sequence).